Presented here are 8 T cell receptor beta chains from one specimen sequenced in a study of tumor-infiltrating lymphocytes in primary liver carcinoma. Germline DNA was also extracted, and blood RNA derived from unsorted whole blood. TCR beta cDNA was made from approximately 500 ng total RNA with a constant-region primer. Employing slightly modified ARM-PCR, three nested multiplex PCR rounds were run, and these gave rise to the TCR beta libraries. The two initial PCR rounds, about 9 cycles each, used TRBV1-TRBV30 forward and C-beta reverse primers. TCRdb analysed the multiplex PCR reads with MiXCR anew, one entry per CDR3 protein. The data show about 310,000 distinct CDR3 sequences, 50% to 75% seen once. Sequencing was performed on peripheral blood. These receptors were obtained from a woman aged 25 to 39 with primary liver carcinoma and hepatitis B virus infection.

This clonotype was found once. One base away lies a much larger clone, so this may be a sequencing read error. This rearrangement joins TRBV6-2 or TRBV6-3 to TRBJ2-4, with D unclear. There are 15 residues in the CDR3. Trimming shortened V by 4 bases and J by 0 bases, and 10 bases separated the two germline ends. Per the germline V gene, CDR1 is MNHEY and CDR2 is SVGEGT. CDR3 sequence: CASSFWTRAKNIQYF. In DNA form, the CDR3 reads TGTGCCAGCAGTTTTTGGACGAGAGCCAAAAACATTCAGTACTTC.

About this clonotype itself: This may come from a read error, since a much larger clone is one base off. V usage is TRBV4-1 and J usage is TRBJ2-3, with a weak D call TRBD2 (6 bases). The V end was cut by 5 bases, the J end by 5 bases, with 14 bases between. The germline CDR1 and CDR2 sequences are MGHRA and YSYEKL. The CDR3 covers 14 residues. CDR3 amino acids: CASSFMEGKDTQYF. The CDR3 nucleotides are TGCGCCAGCAGCTTCATGGAGGGAAAAGATACGCAGTATTTT.

This clonotype came up once. The junction differs from germline at one of its ends, possibly a read error. J is TRBJ1-5 and V is TRBV4-2; D is unclear. CDR3 length: 15 amino acids. Germline-derived CDR1 and CDR2 are LGHNA and YNFKEQ. The CDR3 DNA reads TGTGCCAGCAGCCAAGATCTTTTGGTCAATCAGCCCCATCATTTT. Its protein product is CASSQDLLVNQPHHF.

There are a few counts of this clonotype. The rearrangement links TRBV28 to TRBJ2-7; maybe TRBD1 (6 bases). Trimming left V 6 bases short and J 3 bases short, with 15 bases between. The germline V gene encodes CDR1 MDHEN and CDR2 SYDVKM. This CDR3 spans 14 amino acids. This CDR3 reads CASSRIQGFYEQYF. The CDR3 coding sequence is TGTGCCAGCAGCCGGATCCAGGGGTTCTACGAGCAGTACTTC.

This clonotype was detected a few times. The CDR3 DNA reads TGCGCCAGCAGCCGTTCGTGGGGCTCGGACACCGGGGAGCTGTTTTTT. It is translated as CASSRSWGSDTGELFF. The chain combines TRBV4-3 with TRBJ2-2, with a possible D match to TRBD1 (5 bases). The CDR3 loop spans 16 amino acids. Germline V gene data show CDR1 as LGHNA and CDR2 as YSLEER. Trimming shortened V by 4 bases and J by 3 bases, and 15 bases separated the two germline ends.

Many counts were recorded for this clonotype. The V gene is TRBV4-1, the J gene TRBJ2-1, with TRBD2 as a possible D gene (5 bases). The CDR3 extends over 19 amino acids. V lost 0 bases, J lost 7 bases, and 25 bases lay in between. From germline, CDR1 is MGHRA and CDR2 YSYEKL. The CDR3 sequence: CASSQDLLVASSQGNEQFF. CDR3 nucleotide sequence: TGCGCCAGCAGCCAAGATCTCTTGGTGGCTAGCTCGCAAGGAAATGAGCAGTTCTTC.

Note on this clonotype: A clone one base away is much larger, so this may be a read error. The chain employs TRBV4-2 and TRBJ2-4; TRBD2 agrees at 8 bases. The CDR3 covers 18 residues. The germline gives CDR1 LGHNA, CDR2 YNFKEQ. CDR3 loop: CASSPGLVGGSRGNIQYF. Here the CDR3 DNA reads TGCGCCAGCAGCCCGGGACTAGTGGGAGGCAGTCGAGGAAACATTCAGTACTTC.

This clonotype was seen only a few times. V and J are TRBV4-2 and TRBJ2-1; tentative D call: TRBD2 (6 bases). Per the germline V gene, CDR1 is LGHNA and CDR2 is YNFKEQ. This CDR3 region has 16 residues. Trimming took 1 base from V and 0 from J, leaving 10 bases between them. The CDR3 protein is CASSQGRGSSYNEQFF. Written as DNA, the CDR3 is TGTGCCAGCAGCCAAGGGCGGGGTAGCTCCTACAATGAGCAGTTCTTC.